The T cell receptor (beta chain) described here comes from a study of STAT5B mutations in CD4+ large granular lymphocyte leukemia. Study-level background: Healthy donors showed HLA-associated enrichment of the CDR3 'QG' motif.

Findings and caveats of the study: Patient CD4-sorted repertoires looked more clonal than healthy CD4+ repertoires, even without putative leukemic clones.

For this clone: Antigen specificity is unknown.

Controls came from buffy coats of healthy blood donors. Method: immunoSEQ multiplex PCR; TCRdb's copy keeps in-frame clones and lacks some. Here the sample spans around 35,000 clones, roughly 72% being singletons. Material: CD4+ T cells from blood buffy coats. The sequence derives from a human donor in good health.

CDR3 residues: CAWSGTRGYDSPLHF. Here the CDR3 DNA reads TGTGCCTGGAGTGGGACTCGTGGATACGATTCACCCCTCCACTTT. The gene calls are TRBV30 and TRBJ1-6; no reliable D call. The germline gives CDR1 GTSNPN, CDR2 SVGIG (reference sequence). The V end lost 1 base, the J end lost 8 bases, and 15 bases lay between the germline ends. The CDR3 covers 15 residues.